This T cell receptor (beta chain) was captured in a study of response to subunit inactivated influenza vaccine. TCRdb ran MiXCR on the RT-PCR reads and lists one entry per CDR3 protein. Of over 650,000 distinct CDR3 sequences in the sample, 15% to 20% are singletons; the top ten hold approximately 10%. The germline CDR1 and CDR2 sequences are SGHRS and YFSETQ. V gave up 0 bases and J gave up 9 bases, with 13 bases separating them. This CDR3 spans 15 amino acids. The receptor comes from a man aged 45-65 years who received an inactivated influenza vaccine. The sample in question was PBMCs from blood, obtained more than 4 days after vaccination. This chain uses TRBV5-1 with TRBJ1-6, with D hard to call. In DNA, the CDR3 is TGCGCCAGCAGCTTGGCCGAGACAATTTCTTCACCCCTCCACTTT. Protein sequence: CASSLAETISSPLHF.